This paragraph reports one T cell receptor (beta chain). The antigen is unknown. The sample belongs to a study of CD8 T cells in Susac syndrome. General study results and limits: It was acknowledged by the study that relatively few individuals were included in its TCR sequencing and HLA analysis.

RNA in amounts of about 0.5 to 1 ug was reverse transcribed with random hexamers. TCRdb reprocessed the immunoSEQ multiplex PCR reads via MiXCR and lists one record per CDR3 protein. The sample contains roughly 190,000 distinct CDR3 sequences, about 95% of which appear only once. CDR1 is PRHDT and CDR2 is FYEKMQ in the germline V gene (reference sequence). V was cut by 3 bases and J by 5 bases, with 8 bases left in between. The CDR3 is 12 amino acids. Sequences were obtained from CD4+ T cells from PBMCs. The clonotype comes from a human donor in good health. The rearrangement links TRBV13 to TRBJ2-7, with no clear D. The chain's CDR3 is CASSLGFDEQYF. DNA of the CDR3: TGTGCCAGCAGCTTGGGCTTCGACGAGCAGTACTTC.